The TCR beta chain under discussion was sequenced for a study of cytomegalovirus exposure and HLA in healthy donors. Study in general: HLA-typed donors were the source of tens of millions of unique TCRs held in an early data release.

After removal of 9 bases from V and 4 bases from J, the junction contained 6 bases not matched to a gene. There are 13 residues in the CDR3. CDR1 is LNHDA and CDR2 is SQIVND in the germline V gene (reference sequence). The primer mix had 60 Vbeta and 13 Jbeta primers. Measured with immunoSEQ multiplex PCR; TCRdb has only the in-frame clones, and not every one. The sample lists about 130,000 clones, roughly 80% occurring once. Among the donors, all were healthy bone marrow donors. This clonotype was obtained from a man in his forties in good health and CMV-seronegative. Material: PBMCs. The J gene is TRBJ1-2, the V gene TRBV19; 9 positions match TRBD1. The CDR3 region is CASTGGAGYGYTF. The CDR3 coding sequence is TGTGCCAGCACAGGGGGCGCTGGCTATGGCTACACCTTC.